This T cell receptor beta chain was profiled in a study of blood T cells in healthy people across ages (dated by TCRdb to about 2015). Study-wide context: In model experiments, template switching captured about one uniquely barcoded TCR beta cDNA molecule for every two T cells. Age-related changes in TCR beta repertoire diversity were measured in the study by deep sequencing normalized with unique cDNA molecular identifiers. Four age groups were formed from the donors: young (average 16 years), middle-aged (roughly 38), aged (approximately 60) and long-lived (approximately 80). Two additional independent replicas of 1 million unique cDNA reads from the same blood draw were analyzed for two donors (one aged 18 to 30 and one aged 80 or older). What the research found in general, with its limitations: Conclusive comparison of naive and antigen-experienced compartments was prevented by the profiling of bulk unsorted PBMCs. A strong correlation was found between observed TCR beta diversity and the percentage of naive T cells measured by flow cytometry. Donor CMV infection status was unknown, potentially confounding age-related changes in expanded clonotypes. Observed TCR beta diversity per million T cells fell roughly linearly with age, and a significant reduction was already apparent by age about 38. Compared with the aged group, the long-lived group had more naive CD4+ T cells, fewer expanded clones and increased TCR diversity, suggesting age selection. Estimates of total diversity based on one million sequenced T cells were considered lower bounds and underestimates.

Donors were a few dozen systemically healthy Caucasian individuals from Russia aged roughly 6 to 95 years. About 10 milliliters of peripheral blood were collected from each donor into EDTA-treated Vacutainer tubes. PBMCs were isolated by Ficoll-Paque density-gradient centrifugation, with at least 7 million obtained per sample. Total RNA was extracted from PBMCs with Trizol reagent, with at least 5 micrograms obtained per sample. For every donor, flow cytometry on a PBMC aliquot measured the percentage of naive CD45RAhigh/CD27high T cells. A few counts support this clonotype. The antigen it recognizes is unknown. There are no base qualities to consult, and no much larger clone falls within one base. The library relied on 5' RACE. Instrument used: Illumina HiSeq 2500. A second PCR of about 7 to 12 cycles was run with a J-beta primer mix and a sample-barcoded 5' primer. Each TCR beta cDNA molecule received a unique molecular identifier from a template-switch 5' adaptor carrying 12 random nucleotides. At least 3 million CDR3-containing paired-end reads were obtained from each sample. The Mint cDNA synthesis kit, primed by a TRBC-specific oligonucleotide, was used to synthesize first-strand cDNA from all RNA. Following uracil-DNA glycosylase treatment, a first 18-cycle PCR with universal primers M1SS and BC2_uni_R was performed on all cDNA. Turning to the authors' computational methods: For normalization, 1 million high-quality reads were randomly selected from each sample, with every read carrying a distinct molecular identifier. Reads with shared molecular identifiers were discarded instead of being binned into consensus sequences. MiTCR, set to a Q25 quality threshold and the strictest error-elimination algorithm, was used for CDR3 identification, clonotype clustering and error correction. Lower-bound total TCR beta diversity was estimated with a nonparametric unseen species model using Euler transformation. TCRdb reprocessed the public reads (quality trimming at Q25 with fastp, clone calling with MiXCR) and kept in-frame beta chains. Rows with a matching CDR3 protein are joined into one entry that keeps the most common DNA and genes. The V and J calls reflect TCRdb's pipeline rather than the authors' work. Recorded for this sample are roughly 1,000,000 distinct CDR3 sequences; 25% of them occurred a single time. The ten top clones hold about 0.8% of the sample.

This same sample was also part of a study on T cells of mothers and their children. Per the second study: Donors were nine systemically healthy Caucasian individuals: three mothers and their six children. cDNA synthesis used all of the extracted RNA, with approximately 1.6 ug of RNA in each 15 ul reaction. In the second PCR, the M1S primer added sample barcodes and 2-4 random nucleotides. Over 8 million TCR beta CDR3 reads were obtained for each mother, and some 3.1 million reads were obtained for each child. In both related and unrelated pairs, thymic selection shapes the output of TCR recombination in a similar way, with inherited differences having only a minor effect. Related mother-child pairs always showed normalized repertoire overlap that was slightly higher than in unrelated mother-child pairs, though the difference was never significant. No persistent microchimeric T cell clones were detected, at a sensitivity of about 100 clones per million clonotypes. To look for features that set related mother-child pairs apart from unrelated individuals, the researchers ran deep NGS to compare the TCR beta repertoires of mothers and children. Mothers averaged roughly 36 +/- 4 years of age and children averaged around 10 +/- 4 years. After adapter ligation with NEBNext reagents, the libraries were sequenced on Illumina HiSeq 2000 with 100+100 nt paired-end reads. To avoid cross-contamination, the mother libraries and the child libraries were prepared a month apart and sequenced in separate runs. For each donor, somewhere between about 450,000 and 2,200,000 distinct TCR beta clonotypes were identified. Naive TCR beta clonotypes were estimated from low-frequency clonotypes matched to each donor's FACS-determined naive share, without sorting.

Sequencing was performed on blood. The TCR was taken from a girl aged 2-15 years in good health.

The DNA is as follows: TGCAGTGCTGGACGCGAGATGCCCACAGGGGGTAGATATGGCTACACCTTC. Its translation is CSAGREMPTGGRYGYTF. This chain is built from TRBV20-1 and TRBJ1-2; the junction holds 8 bases that match TRBD1. For CDR1 and CDR2, the germline V gene (reference sequence) lists DFQATT and SNEGSKA. Compared with germline, V lacks 5 bases and J lacks 5 bases; bases without a gene match: 19. Spanning cysteine to phenylalanine, the CDR3 consists of 17 amino acids. Only the CDR3 DNA is retained, 51 bases long and in frame from the first base.